This TCR beta chain was identified in a study of T cells in Graves' hyperthyroidism and ophthalmopathy. Regarding the study as a whole: Stable hyperthyroidism was separated from ophthalmopathy by a model based on 13 V-J features.

Concerning this clonotype itself: What it binds is unknown.

The CDR3 covers 12 residues. Trimming at V came to 8 bases and at J to 3 bases, leaving 6 bases not matched to a gene. CDR1 is SQVTM, CDR2 ANQGSEA, per germline. Amplification yielded TCR beta CDR3 regions, with RNA transcripts as the source. In the first-round RT-PCR of the TCR CDR3, the HTBI primer set was used. One entry per CDR3 protein, called by TCRdb with MiXCR from the multiplex PCR reads. The sample consists of under 700,000 distinct CDR3 sequences, over 15% of them appearing once. The chain links TRBV29-1 to TRBJ2-5, with 7 nucleotides matching TRBD2. The sequence derives from a woman in her late teens or twenties with Graves' hyperthyroidism. The sequencing input was blood. The CDR3: CSFRLAEETQYF. In nucleotides, the CDR3 is TGCAGCTTCAGACTAGCTGAAGAGACCCAGTACTTC.